This paragraph reports one TCR beta chain. The data stem from a study of blood T cell repertoires in COVID-19. On the study more broadly: Specimens from acute and convalescent COVID-19 originated in the United States, Italy and Spain. The analysed material was cDNA or gDNA that came from T cells, B-cell-depleted T cells, or PBMCs.

Germline CDR1 and CDR2: KGHSY and FQNENV. The CDR3 extends over 13 amino acids. V gave up 4 bases and J gave up 9 bases; unmatched junction bases: 6. As handled by the study authors: The assay estimated nucleated cells by amplifying reference gene primers. TCRdb's table, derived via immunoSEQ multiplex PCR, lists solely in-frame clones and lacks some. The D gene and trimming were derived from the DNA, and the V and J assignments and clone size from that table. The table includes about 77,000 clones, 75% to 85% detected once. The chain joins TRBV16 to TRBJ2-1; 7 bases map to TRBD2. Material: peripheral blood. The receptor was isolated from a woman in her 70s with acute or convalescent COVID-19. The CDR3 here is CASSPMGGIEQFF. CDR3 bases: TGTGCCAGCAGCCCAATGGGGGGGATTGAGCAGTTCTTC.